This T cell receptor (beta chain) was identified during a study of blood T cell repertoires in COVID-19. Study as a whole: COVID-19 samples, acute and convalescent, were from the United States, Italy and Spain.

The CDR3 is made up of 20 amino acids. Researchers sorted participants into cohorts using their self-reported clinical history. The protocol was immunoSEQ multiplex PCR, while the TCRdb copy is restricted to in-frame clones and leaves out a portion. The data contain 240,000 or so clones, about 90% of them seen just once; the ten biggest clones take up less than 4%. Sequenced material: PBMCs or T cells enriched from blood (not recorded which). The TCR originated in a woman in her thirties or forties with acute COVID-19. The rearrangement uses TRBV21-1 and TRBJ2-1; the table's D gene call, TRBD2, was not cross checked with the DNA. TRBV21-1 is tagged as a pseudogene. The CDR3 nucleotides read TGTGCCAGCAGCAAAGGGGGGCCGGGACTAGCGGGAAACTCCTACAATGAGCAGTTCTTC. This translates into CASSKGGPGLAGNSYNEQFF.